Following are 12 T cell receptor beta chains from one sample sequenced in a study of beta chain features in type 1 diabetes (dated by TCRdb to 2016 to 2019). Library preparation employed the immunoSEQ multiplex PCR assay. The entire isolated RNA was reverse transcribed using the High Capacity cDNA Reverse Transcription Kit, and thus expressed TCRB transcripts were sequenced. Sourced from immuneACCESS, this table was stored by TCRdb with only in-frame sequences that have V and J called. A share of the clones is absent; for the studies checked, an unresolved V gene accounts for under half, and the remainder has no known explanation. The sample profile shows 970,000 or so clones; around a sixth of them were found once. The top ten hold 0.023% of the sample. The sequenced material came from naive CD4+ T cells from blood. The cell subset or site label here, explained by the study, means: true naive CD4+ T cells. All receptors derive from a woman between 18 and 29 years old in good health.

The V gene is TRBV5-1, the J gene TRBJ2-1; 8 nucleotides match TRBD2. Germline V gene sequence: CDR1 SGHRS, CDR2 YFSETQ. V shed 5 bases and J 9 bases; nucleotides not matched to a gene: 16. The CDR3 is 16 amino acids. The CDR3: CASRKTGLGHVGEQFF. For the CDR3, the DNA is TGCGCCAGCAGAAAAACGGGACTAGGTCACGTAGGTGAGCAGTTCTTC.

The V gene is TRBV7-9, the J gene TRBJ2-7, with 8 bases matching TRBD2. V shed 3 bases and J 2 bases; nucleotides not matched to a gene: 6. From germline, CDR1 is SEHNR and CDR2 FQNEAQ (reference sequence). The CDR3 is 15 residues long. The CDR3 DNA reads TGTGCCAGCAGCTTCGGCCGCGGGGGGCCCTACGAGCAGTACTTC. Translating it yields CASSFGRGGPYEQYF.

V gene TRBV12-5 combines with J gene TRBJ2-1; 8 nucleotides agree with TRBD2. CDR1 LGHNT and CDR2 FRNRAP come from the germline V gene. V was clipped by 3 bases and J by 10 bases; unmatched bases: 8. The CDR3 totals 14 residues. The CDR3 DNA follows: TGTGCTAGTGGTTTAGGTAGCGGGACGTTCGAGCAGTTCTTC. Translation gives CASGLGSGTFEQFF.

The chain carries TRBV2 and TRBJ2-5; D is ambiguous. CDR1 is SNHLY, CDR2 FYNNEI, per germline. This CDR3 is 13 amino acids long. V lost 4 bases to trimming and J lost 4 bases, with 10 bases between them. The CDR3 sequence is CASSAQLAETQYF. The CDR3 nucleotides read TGTGCCAGCAGTGCTCAATTAGCAGAGACCCAGTACTTC.

In this sample, this clone turned up a few times. The rearrangement joins TRBV20-1 to TRBJ2-3; unclear D gene. The CDR3 is made up of 10 amino acids. Trimming removed 5 bases at V and 12 bases at J, with 12 bases between. In germline, CDR1 is DFQATT, CDR2 SNEGSKA (reference sequence). CDR3 DNA sequence: TGCAGTGCTGGATTTCCCCCCCAGTATTTT. Residues: CSAGFPPQYF.

There are a few counts of this clone. The rearrangement links TRBV27 to TRBJ2-3, with D hard to call. CDR1 and CDR2 from the germline V gene are MNHEY and SMNVEV (reference sequence). The CDR3 sequence is 13 residues long. The ends were cut back, 5 bases at V and 8 bases at J, with 14 bases in the middle. The CDR3 sequence is CASSHDPGGTQYF. The CDR3 nucleotides are TGTGCCAGCAGTCACGACCCCGGTGGTACGCAGTATTTT.

The chain combines TRBV7-9 with TRBJ2-6; D not certain. CDR3 length: 19 residues. Germline lookup yields CDR1 SEHNR and CDR2 FQNEAQ (reference sequence). Trimming pared 1 base from V and 0 bases from J, leaving 16 bases between. The CDR3 DNA is TGTGCCAGCAGCTTAGGGGCAGTGATTCAGAGCTCTGGGGCCAACGTCCTGACTTTC. It yields the protein CASSLGAVIQSSGANVLTF. Variable domain in full (rest from reference TRBV7-9 and TRBJ2-6): DTGVSQNPRHKITKRGQNVTFRCDPISEHNRLYWYRQTLGQGPEFLTYFQNEAQLEKSRLLSDRFSAERPKGSFSTLEIQRTEQGDSAMYLCASSLGAVIQSSGANVLTFGAGSRLTVL.

The chain combines TRBV4-3 with TRBJ2-4; D not certain. This CDR3 has 14 residues. Per germline, CDR1 LGHNA and CDR2 YSLEER. V gave up 0 bases and J gave up 11 bases, with 14 bases separating them. This CDR3 is CASSQDIRVWVQYF. The DNA of the CDR3 is TGCGCCAGCAGCCAAGATATTCGGGTGTGGGTTCAGTACTTC.

The sample holds a few counts of this clone. This chain joins TRBV7-2 and TRBJ2-7; D not resolved. CDR3 size: 16 residues. Germline lookup yields CDR1 SGHTA and CDR2 FQGNSA. V was shortened by 0 bases and J by 3 bases, with 15 bases between the two germline ends. The CDR3 here is CASSLALGPRYYEQYF. The CDR3 DNA sequence: TGTGCCAGCAGCTTAGCCCTCGGGCCTAGGTACTACGAGCAGTACTTC.

This clone was counted only a few times. This sequence joins TRBV5-1 and TRBJ2-7, with D tentatively TRBD1 (6 bases). Trimming took off 0 bases at V and 7 bases at J, with 17 bases between the two ends. This CDR3 is built from 15 residues. From germline, CDR1 is SGHRS and CDR2 YFSETQ. CDR3 sequence (DNA): TGCGCCAGCAGCTTGGTGGGTGGACAGCTTGAAGAGCAGTACTTC. This translates into CASSLVGGQLEEQYF.

This sequence joins TRBV5-1 and TRBJ2-5; a possible D gene is TRBD2 (6 bases). The CDR3 length is 17 residues. The V and J ends lost 0 bases and 5 bases respectively, with 20 bases between them. Per the germline V gene, CDR1 is SGHRS and CDR2 is YFSETQ. Here the CDR3 reads CASSLVVVASGPETQYF. In DNA, the CDR3 is TGCGCCAGCAGCTTGGTGGTGGTAGCGAGCGGGCCCGAGACCCAGTACTTC. Variable domain in full (rest from reference TRBV5-1 and TRBJ2-5): KAGVTQTPRYLIKTRGQQVTLSCSPISGHRSVSWYQQTPGQGLQFLFEYFSETQRNKGNFPGRFSGRQFSNSRSEMNVSTLELGDSALYLCASSLVVVASGPETQYFGPGTRLLVL.

The chain uses TRBV2 and TRBJ2-1, with D uncertain. This CDR3 is built from 12 residues. Trimming took 6 bases from V and 8 from J, leaving 11 bases between them. From germline, CDR1 is SNHLY and CDR2 FYNNEI. The CDR3 is CASREIGYEQFF. CDR3 nucleotide sequence: TGTGCCAGCAGGGAGATCGGGTATGAGCAGTTCTTC. Combining the CDR3 with reference TRBV2 and TRBJ2-1 gives the whole variable domain EPEVTQTPSHQVTQMGQEVILRCVPISNHLYFYWYRQILGQKVEFLVSFYNNEISEKSEIFDDQFSVERPDGSNFTLKIRSTKLEDSAMYFCASREIGYEQFFGPGTRLTVL.